The 21 T cell receptor beta chains below all came from one sample that was sequenced in a study of CD8+ T cells in alopecia areata. cDNA prepared by RNA extraction and subsequent reverse transcription served as the template for sequencing. The method was immunoSEQ multiplex PCR; TCRdb's version includes in-frame clones alone and lacks a portion of them. The sample shows under 150,000 clones, about 50% of them seen only once. Input material: NKG2D-low CD8+ T cells sorted from blood. Receptors were obtained from a human donor with alopecia areata.

The V gene is TRBV5-1, the J gene TRBJ2-1; tentatively, D is TRBD2 (7 bases). The CDR3 extends over 14 amino acids. Germline loops: CDR1 SGHRS, CDR2 YFSETQ. Trimming removed 7 bases from V and 0 bases from J, with 11 bases in between. In nucleotides, the CDR3 is TGCGCCAGCGGGAGGGGGACCTCCTACAATGAGCAGTTCTTC. Its protein is CASGRGTSYNEQFF.

On this clone itself: The CDR3 does not end in the conserved phenylalanine or tryptophan, so this is likely a read error. The V gene is TRBV30, the J gene TRBJ2-7; the D gene is possibly TRBD2 (6 bases). CDR3 length: 13 amino acids. Between the trimmed V and J ends, which lost 1 base and 1 base, there was a span of 8 bases. Per the germline V gene, CDR1 is GTSNPN and CDR2 is SVGIG (reference sequence). The CDR3 region is CAWSGDSSYEQYL. CDR3 DNA sequence: TGTGCCTGGAGTGGGGACTCTTCCTACGAGCAGTACCTC.

This clone appeared a few times. The V gene is TRBV10-3, the J gene TRBJ2-7, with 7 bases aligning to TRBD1. The trim removed 8 bases at V and 0 bases at J, leaving 4 bases unmatched. The CDR3 is 13 amino acids. Germline-derived CDR1 and CDR2 are ENHRY and SYGVKD. CDR3 bases: TGTGCCATCGGGACAGCTGACTCCTACGAGCAGTACTTC. Amino acid sequence: CAIGTADSYEQYF.

A few counts support this clone. The chain recombines TRBV27 with TRBJ2-7, with D perhaps TRBD1 or TRBD2 (5 bases each). CDR1 MNHEY and CDR2 SMNVEV come from the germline V gene (reference sequence). V lost 10 bases and J 4 bases, leaving 20 bases between the germline ends. CDR3 size: 14 residues. CDR3 amino acids: CATRSGTRGYEQYF. CDR3 nucleotides: TGTGCCACCCGCTCCGGGACCCGAGGATACGAGCAGTACTTC.

The V call is TRBV30, the J call TRBJ1-1; tentatively, D is TRBD1 (6 bases). Trimming pared 2 bases from V and 3 bases from J, leaving 13 bases between. CDR3 length equals 14 residues. CDR1 and CDR2 (germline): GTSNPN, SVGIG (reference sequence). The CDR3 DNA is TGTGCCTGGAGTCAGGACAGCCCTTACACTGAAGCTTTCTTT. It yields the protein CAWSQDSPYTEAFF. The whole variable domain, filled in from reference TRBV30 and TRBJ1-1, reads SQTIHQWPATLVQPVGSPLSLECTVEGTSNPNLYWYRQAAGRGLQLLFYSVGIGQISSEVPQNLSASRPQDRQFILSSKKLLLSDSGFYLCAWSQDSPYTEAFFGQGTRLTVV.

In this sample, this clone turned up a few times. The chain joins TRBV29-1 to TRBJ1-3; D gene unclear. Trimming stripped 3 bases from V and 3 bases from J, with 6 bases between. Germline assignment: CDR1 SQVTM and CDR2 ANQGSEA. The CDR3 contains 12 residues. The CDR3 sequence is CSVEEGGNTIYF. In DNA, the CDR3 is TGCAGCGTTGAGGAAGGTGGAAACACCATATATTTT.

The rearrangement uses TRBV5-1 and TRBJ1-1, with TRBD1 as a possible D gene (6 bases). The CDR3 is made up of 16 amino acids. CDR1 is SGHRS, CDR2 YFSETQ, per germline. Trimming took off 0 bases at V and 3 bases at J, with 15 bases between the two ends. CDR3 DNA: TGCGCCAGCAGCTTGGCCATGCGGGGGCCAGACACTGAAGCTTTCTTT. Protein product: CASSLAMRGPDTEAFF.

This chain connects TRBV29-1 to TRBJ1-2, with D perhaps TRBD1 (5 bases). V was pared by 4 bases and J by 3 bases, with 12 bases between. CDR1 and CDR2 from the germline V gene are SQVTM and ANQGSEA. The CDR3 is made up of 13 amino acids. CDR3: CSVGDGGYYGYTF. The DNA for the CDR3 is TGCAGCGTTGGGGACGGAGGATACTATGGCTACACCTTC.

Worth noting for this clone: Other DNA sequences within the sample encode an identical CDR3. The CDR3 DNA reads TGCAGCGTTGAATACCCGGACAATGAGCAGTTCTTC. Its protein is CSVEYPDNEQFF. The rearrangement joins TRBV29-1 to TRBJ2-1; D is uncertain. Germline assignment: CDR1 SQVTM and CDR2 ANQGSEA. CDR3 size: 12 residues. Deletions cut 2 bases from V and 5 bases from J, with 7 bases between.

This rearrangement joins TRBV4-2 to TRBJ1-1; D gene ambiguous. Trimming stripped 1 base from V and 1 base from J, with 4 bases between. This CDR3 is 13 amino acids long. In germline, CDR1 is LGHNA, CDR2 YNFKEQ. This CDR3 is CASSQAANTEAFF. The CDR3 bases are TGTGCCAGCAGCCAAGCGGCGAACACTGAAGCTTTCTTT.

The J gene is TRBJ2-5, the V gene TRBV29-1; unclear D gene. This CDR3 has 12 residues. Looked up from germline, CDR1 is SQVTM and CDR2 is ANQGSEA. V shed 5 bases and J shed 5 bases, with 12 bases lying between them. CDR3 nucleotides: TGCAGCGTTTCCGAAAGTACGGAGACCCAGTACTTC. Its translation is CSVSESTETQYF. Variable domain in full (rest from reference TRBV29-1 and TRBJ2-5): SAVISQKPSRDICQRGTSLTIQCQVDSQVTMMFWYRQQPGQSLTLIATANQGSEATYESGFVIDKFPISRPNLTFSTLTVSNMSPEDSSIYLCSVSESTETQYFGPGTRLLVL.

This clone was seen only a few times. The CDR3: CASSLEEAYGYTF. CDR3 in DNA: TGTGCCAGCAGCTTAGAAGAGGCCTATGGCTACACCTTC. The V and J genes are TRBV7-9 and TRBJ1-2; D is unclear. The CDR3 sequence is 13 residues long. Germline CDR1 SEHNR, CDR2 FQNEAQ (reference sequence). V lost 1 base to trimming and J lost 4 bases, with 7 bases between them. Looking up the rest from reference TRBV7-9 and TRBJ1-2 gives the full variable domain: DTGVSQNPRHKITKRGQNVTFRCDPISEHNRLYWYRQTLGQGPEFLTYFQNEAQLEKSRLLSDRFSAERPKGSFSTLEIQRTEQGDSAMYLCASSLEEAYGYTFGSGTRLTVV.

In nucleotides, the CDR3 is TGTGCCAGCAGCTTAGGCCGATCGTATGACGGCTACACCTTC. This translates into CASSLGRSYDGYTF. V usage is TRBV13 and J usage is TRBJ1-2; no clear D gene. Trimming took off 0 bases at V and 8 bases at J, with 13 bases between the two ends. CDR1 and CDR2 (germline): PRHDT, FYEKMQ (reference sequence). The CDR3 loop spans 14 amino acids.

The V gene is TRBV7-2, the J gene TRBJ2-5; either TRBD1 or TRBD2 may fit D (6 bases each). Judging by the DNA end, TRBJ2-7 fits better; the J call may be wrong. This CDR3 comprises 11 residues. Germline CDR1 is SGHTA and CDR2 is FQGNSA. The CDR3 region is CASSGGHEQYF. In DNA, the CDR3 is TGTGCCAGCAGCGGGGGGCACGAGCAGTACTTC.

This clone was observed once. The same CDR3 arises from other DNA sequences in this sample as well. V usage is TRBV13 and J usage is TRBJ2-7, with a tentative D call TRBD1 (5 bases). The CDR3 contains 12 residues. CDR1 is PRHDT, CDR2 FYEKMQ, per germline (reference sequence). V lost 4 bases to trimming and J lost 3 bases, with 7 bases between them. This CDR3 is CASSSDSYEQYF. DNA for the CDR3: TGTGCCAGCAGCTCCGACAGCTACGAGCAGTACTTC.

This chain links TRBV29-1 with TRBJ2-1, with TRBD2 matching 7 bases. CDR1 SQVTM and CDR2 ANQGSEA come from the germline V gene. Trimming at V came to 7 bases and at J to 4 bases, leaving 4 bases not matched to a gene. The CDR3 length is 12 residues. As DNA, the CDR3 is TGCAGCGCTCTAGCGGATTACAATGAGCAGTTCTTC. Translation gives CSALADYNEQFF.

V and J are TRBV4-3 and TRBJ2-2; D gene ambiguous. The CDR3 is 15 residues long. CDR1 and CDR2 (germline): LGHNA, YSLEER. Trimming left V 0 bases short and J 0 bases short, with 5 bases between. The CDR3 region has the DNA TGCGCCAGCAGCCAAGATTACTCGAACACCGGGGAGCTGTTTTTT. Its protein product is CASSQDYSNTGELFF.

In this sample, this clone turned up a few times. This chain joins TRBV28 and TRBJ2-1; D unresolved. This CDR3 comprises 12 residues. Germline CDR1 reads MDHEN; CDR2 reads SYDVKM. The V and J ends lost 4 bases and 7 bases respectively, with 8 bases between them. The chain's CDR3 is CASSWTPNEQFF. CDR3 coding DNA: TGTGCCAGCAGTTGGACCCCAAATGAGCAGTTCTTC.

This clone was recorded only once. The rearrangement links TRBV27 to TRBJ2-1, with 8 bases identical to TRBD2. Germline V gene lookup returns CDR1 MNHEY and CDR2 SMNVEV (reference sequence). Trimming at V came to 5 bases and at J to 6 bases, leaving 12 bases not matched to a gene. This CDR3 has 16 residues. The CDR3 region has the DNA TGTGCCAGCAGTCCCTCGACTAGCGTTCCCCTCAATGAGCAGTTCTTC. Translated: CASSPSTSVPLNEQFF.

Comments on this clone: One junction end disagrees with the germline gene, perhaps due to a read error. Other nucleotide sequences in the sample specify the same CDR3. V is TRBV29-1 and J is TRBJ1-1; no clear D. In germline, CDR1 is SQVTM, CDR2 ANQGSEA. This CDR3 region has 13 residues. CDR3 protein: CSVEPGLNTEAFF. The CDR3, as DNA: TGCAGCGTTGAGCCGGGTCTGAACACTGAGGCTTTCTTT. Full variable domain (missing parts from reference TRBV29-1 and TRBJ1-1): SAVISQKPSRDICQRGTSLTIQCQVDSQVTMMFWYRQQPGQSLTLIATANQGSEATYESGFVIDKFPISRPNLTFSTLTVSNMSPEDSSIYLCSVEPGLNTEAFFGQGTRLTVV.

This clone was recorded only once. The same CDR3 is also encoded by other DNA sequences in this sample. This rearrangement joins TRBV30 to TRBJ2-1, with D uncertain. The CDR3 contains 11 residues. V shed 0 bases and J shed 5 bases, with 2 bases lying between them. Germline V gene sequence: CDR1 GTSNPN, CDR2 SVGIG (reference sequence). As DNA, the CDR3 is TGTGCCTGGAGTGTTAACAATGAGCAGTTCTTC. It is translated as CAWSVNNEQFF.